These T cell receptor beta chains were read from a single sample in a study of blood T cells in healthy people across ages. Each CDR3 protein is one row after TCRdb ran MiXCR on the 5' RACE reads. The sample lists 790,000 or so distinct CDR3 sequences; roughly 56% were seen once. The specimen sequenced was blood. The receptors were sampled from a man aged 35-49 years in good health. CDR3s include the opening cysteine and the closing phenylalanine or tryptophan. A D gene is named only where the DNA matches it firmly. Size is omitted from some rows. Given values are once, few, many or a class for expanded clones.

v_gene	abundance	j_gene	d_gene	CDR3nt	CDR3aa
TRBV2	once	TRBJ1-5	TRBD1	TGTGCCAGCCGGGACAGGCTAAATCAGCCCCAGCATTTT	CASRDRLNQPQHF
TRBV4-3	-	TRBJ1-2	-	TGCGCCAGCAGCCAAGCCCCCCTCGGCGGCTACACCTTC	CASSQAPLGGYTF
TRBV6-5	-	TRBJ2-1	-	TGTGCCAGCAGTCCCCAGGGACCGAGCAATGAGCAGTTCTTC	CASSPQGPSNEQFF
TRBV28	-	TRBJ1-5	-	TGTGCCAGCGGTTCCCTACAGGACTATAGCAATCAGCCCCAGCATTTT	CASGSLQDYSNQPQHF
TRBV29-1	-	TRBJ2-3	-	TGCAGCGTACGGGACAACACAGATACGCAGTATTTT	CSVRDNTDTQYF
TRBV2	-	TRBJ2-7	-	TGTGCCAGCAGTGACGACAGCTCCTACGAGCAGTACTTC	CASSDDSSYEQYF
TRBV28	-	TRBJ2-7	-	TGTGCCAGCACCACGACAAGCCCCTACGAGCAGTACTTC	CASTTTSPYEQYF
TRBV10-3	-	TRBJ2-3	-	TGTGCCATCAGGGGGCGATCCTCCACAGATACGCAGTATTTT	CAIRGRSSTDTQYF
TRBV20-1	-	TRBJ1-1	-	TGCAGTGCGGCCAGGACAGCTGGCACTGAAGCTTTCTTT	CSAARTAGTEAFF
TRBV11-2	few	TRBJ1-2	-	TGTGCCAGCAGCCCCAGGGGATCTTCCTATGGCTACACCTTC	CASSPRGSSYGYTF
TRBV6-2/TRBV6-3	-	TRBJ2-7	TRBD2	TGTGCCAGCGGCCTCGCGGGAGACTACGAGCAGTACTTC	CASGLAGDYEQYF
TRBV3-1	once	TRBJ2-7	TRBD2	TGTGCCAGCAGCTCAAACCGGGAGGCCTACGAGCAGTACTTC	CASSSNREAYEQYF
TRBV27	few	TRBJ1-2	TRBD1	TGTGCCAGCAGTGACGGACAGGTTGATGGCTACACCTTC	CASSDGQVDGYTF
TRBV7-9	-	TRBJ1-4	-	TGTGCCAGCAGTCTCCGTGGCGGTGATGAAAAACTGTTTTTT	CASSLRGGDEKLFF
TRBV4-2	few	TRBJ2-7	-	TGTGCCAGCAGCGCACGTGGAACCAGATCCTACGAGCAGTACTTC	CASSARGTRSYEQYF
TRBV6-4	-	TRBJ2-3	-	TGTGCCAGCAGCCGGAGGGGGGCGACTGCAGATACGCAGTATTTT	CASSRRGATADTQYF
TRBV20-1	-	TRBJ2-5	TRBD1	TGCAGTGCTACGGACAGGGCCGAGACCCAGTACTTC	CSATDRAETQYF
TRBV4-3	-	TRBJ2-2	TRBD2	TGCGCCAGCAGCCAGTCCTGGACTAGCGGCCCCGGGGAGCTGTTTTTT	CASSQSWTSGPGELFF
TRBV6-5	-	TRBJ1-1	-	TGTGCCAGCAGCCGGGGACAATTTAACACTGAAGCTTTCTTT	CASSRGQFNTEAFF
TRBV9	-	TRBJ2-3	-	TGTGCCAGCAGCCCCCGGATGGGAGATACGCAGTATTTT	CASSPRMGDTQYF
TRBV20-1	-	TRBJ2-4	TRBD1	TGCAGTGCTAGAGATGACAGGGGGTTAAACATTCAGTACTTC	CSARDDRGLNIQYF
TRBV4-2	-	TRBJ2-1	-	TGTGCCAGCAGCCAAGAGGGATTGGGGGGGCAGTTCTTC	CASSQEGLGGQFF
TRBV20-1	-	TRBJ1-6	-	TGCAGTGCTAGAGTGGGGGAGGGTAGGGGGAATTCACCCCTCCACTTT	CSARVGEGRGNSPLHF
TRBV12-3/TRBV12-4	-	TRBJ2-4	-	TGTGCCAGCAGTTTAGTCACAGGGTTGGGGAACATTCAGTACTTC	CASSLVTGLGNIQYF
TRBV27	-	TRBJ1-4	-	TGTGCCAGCAGTTTATCGAGGGGCTTAAGGGAAAAACTGTTTTTT	CASSLSRGLREKLFF
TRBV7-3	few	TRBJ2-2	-	TGTGCCACCACGGACAGACCTAACACCGGGGAGCTGTTTTTT	CATTDRPNTGELFF